The 8 T cell receptor beta chains reported below all come from one sample, sequenced in a study of PD-L1 blockade in urothelial cancer. Repertoires were generated with immunoSEQ multiplex PCR, while TCRdb's copy carries only in-frame clones and drops some. The data contain 45,000 to 50,000 clones, approximately 88% of them seen just once; the ten biggest clones take up around 3.9%. Sequencing was performed on PBMCs, taken around atezolizumab (anti-PD-L1) treatment. The receptors stem from a man at least 80 years old with urothelial cancer.

This rearrangement joins TRBV5-1 to TRBJ1-2; the D is unclear. The V end was cut by 4 bases, the J end by 2 bases, with 12 bases between. The CDR3 is 14 residues long. Germline values: CDR1 SGHRS, CDR2 YFSETQ. The CDR3: CASSVLPGNYGYTF. The CDR3 nucleotides read TGCGCCAGCAGCGTACTACCGGGAAACTATGGCTACACCTTC.

A single count supports this clone. This sequence joins TRBV7-2 and TRBJ1-1; D remains ambiguous. The V gene lost 0 bases and the J gene lost 0 bases, with 8 bases spanning the gap. CDR1 is SGHTA and CDR2 is FQGNSA in the germline V gene. This CDR3 is 15 amino acids long. The CDR3 DNA is TGTGCCAGCAGCTTAGCTGTCTTTATGAACACTGAAGCTTTCTTT. It encodes CASSLAVFMNTEAFF.

The chain employs TRBV5-1 and TRBJ2-1; D is uncertain. Per the germline V gene, CDR1 is SGHRS and CDR2 is YFSETQ. V shed 0 bases and J shed 4 bases, with 11 bases lying between them. The CDR3 contains 15 residues. This CDR3 reads CASSLATSSYNEQFF. CDR3 DNA sequence: TGCGCCAGCAGCTTGGCTACGTCGTCGTACAATGAGCAGTTCTTC.

The J gene is TRBJ2-6, the V gene TRBV5-1; maybe TRBD1 (6 bases). The V end lost 3 bases, the J end lost 4 bases, and 11 bases lay between the germline ends. In germline, CDR1 is SGHRS, CDR2 YFSETQ. The CDR3 is 15 amino acids. The CDR3 spells CASSSGTSGANVLTF. In nucleotides, the CDR3 is TGCGCCAGCAGCTCCGGGACATCAGGGGCCAACGTCCTGACTTTC.

This clone is a singleton in its sample. The J gene is TRBJ1-1, the V gene TRBV7-8; TRBD1 matches at 7 bases. The germline V gene encodes CDR1 SGHVS and CDR2 FQNEAQ. CDR3 length equals 13 residues. Trimming at V came to 5 bases and at J to 10 bases, leaving 10 bases not matched to a gene. CDR3 in DNA: TGTGCCAGCAGCCTGAGACAGGGTCAGGCAGCTTTCTTT. Amino acids: CASSLRQGQAAFF.

V usage is TRBV18 and J usage is TRBJ2-3; D gene unclear. Germline V gene lookup returns CDR1 KGHSH and CDR2 LQKENI. Trimming stripped 8 bases from V and 4 bases from J, with 19 bases between. The length of the CDR3 is 15 residues. The CDR3 is CASVHRGKTADTQYF. CDR3 nucleotide sequence: TGTGCCAGCGTTCACCGTGGTAAAACTGCAGATACGCAGTATTTT.

The rearrangement joins TRBV5-1 to TRBJ1-1, with a tentative D call TRBD1 (6 bases). The CDR3 loop spans 16 amino acids. V lost 0 bases, J lost 1 base, and 13 bases lay in between. Germline V gene data show CDR1 as SGHRS and CDR2 as YFSETQ. The CDR3, as DNA: TGCGCCAGCAGCTTGGGCTCCGGACAGAAGAACACTGAAGCTTTCTTT. Translating gives CASSLGSGQKNTEAFF.

CDR3 sequence (DNA): TGTGCCAGTAAGGAGGGTTTGGGCTCCTACGAGCAGTACTTC. This encodes CASKEGLGSYEQYF. The chain combines TRBV19 with TRBJ2-7, with a weak D call TRBD2 (6 bases). This CDR3 spans 14 amino acids. Germline CDR1 is LNHDA and CDR2 is SQIVND (reference sequence). Trimming shortened V by 7 bases and J by 0 bases, and 13 bases separated the two germline ends.